The 13 T cell receptor beta chains listed next were all sequenced from one sample in a study of blood T cell repertoires in COVID-19. This table comes from immunoSEQ multiplex PCR, and its TCRdb copy is limited to in-frame clones, with some not included. The sample contains 310,000 or so clones, 87% of which appear only once. The sequencing sample was made of peripheral blood. These receptors were taken from a woman between 45 and 65 years old who had recovered from COVID-19.

The chain recombines TRBV7-3 with TRBJ1-1; D ambiguous. Looked up from germline, CDR1 is SGHTA and CDR2 is FQGTGA. V was cut by 4 bases and J by 1 base, with 7 bases left in between. CDR3 length equals 13 residues. The CDR3 sequence is CASSSVRNTEAFF. CDR3 sequence (DNA): TGTGCCAGCAGCTCAGTAAGGAACACTGAAGCTTTCTTT. Looking up the rest from reference TRBV7-3 and TRBJ1-1 gives the full variable domain: GAGVSQTPSNKVTEKGKYVELRCDPISGHTALYWYRQSLGQGPEFLIYFQGTGAADDSGLPNDRFFAVRPEGSVSTLKIQRTERGDSAVYLCASSSVRNTEAFFGQGTRLTVV.

The gene calls are TRBV28 and TRBJ1-5; D is possibly TRBD1 (6 bases). The CDR3 length is 15 residues. CDR1 MDHEN and CDR2 SYDVKM come from the germline V gene. Trimming removed 3 bases from V and 1 base from J, with 10 bases in between. The CDR3 DNA reads as TGTGCCAGCAGTTTCATCGGACAGAGCAATCAGCCCCAGCATTTT. This sequence encodes CASSFIGQSNQPQHF.

The chain employs TRBV18 and TRBJ1-2; TRBD1 agrees at 8 bases. The CDR3 totals 14 residues. Germline V gene sequence: CDR1 KGHSH, CDR2 LQKENI. Losses at the gene ends were 3 bases for V and 6 bases for J; bases not matched to a gene: 6. CDR3: CASSPTGAGDGYTF. The CDR3 DNA follows: TGTGCCAGCTCACCGACAGGGGCGGGGGATGGCTACACCTTC.

The chain joins TRBV19 to TRBJ1-3; no reliable D call. The V gene's germline CDR1 is LNHDA and CDR2 SQIVND (reference sequence). The V end was cut by 1 base, the J end by 0 bases, with 7 bases between. The CDR3 extends over 15 amino acids. For the CDR3, the DNA is TGTGCCAGTAGTATAGCTGGCAGCTCTGGAAACACCATATATTTT. Amino acid sequence: CASSIAGSSGNTIYF.

This clone appeared a few times. The chain recombines TRBV19 with TRBJ2-2; 8 bases fit TRBD1. The CDR3 has 15 amino acids. Germline V gene sequence: CDR1 LNHDA, CDR2 SQIVND (reference sequence). Trimming at V came to 6 bases and at J to 1 base, leaving 4 bases not matched to a gene. The CDR3 reads CASRKQGVNTGELFF. In DNA form, the CDR3 reads TGTGCCAGTAGAAAACAGGGGGTGAACACCGGGGAGCTGTTTTTT.

This chain links TRBV4-3 with TRBJ1-2; 10 bases align to TRBD1. CDR1 LGHNA and CDR2 YSLEER come from the germline V gene. This CDR3 has 18 residues. The trim removed 1 base at V and 0 bases at J, leaving 8 bases unmatched. The CDR3 is CASSQVDRGLAANYGYTF. The CDR3 DNA follows: TGCGCCAGCAGCCAAGTAGACAGGGGGCTTGCTGCTAACTATGGCTACACCTTC.

The genes are TRBV18 and TRBJ2-5; 12 bases are a match to TRBD1. This CDR3 is built from 19 residues. Looked up from germline, CDR1 is KGHSH and CDR2 is LQKENI. The J segment lost 0 bases and the V segment lost 3 bases, leaving 11 bases of the junction unmatched. The CDR3 nucleotides read TGTGCCAGCTCACCTACCGGGACAGGGGGCGGACGGTACCAAGAGACCCAGTACTTC. Translation gives CASSPTGTGGGRYQETQYF.

The CDR3 DNA is TGTGCCAGCAGTTTAACGCCAGGGGGCATGGTCGGGGAGCTGTTTTTT. Amino acid sequence: CASSLTPGGMVGELFF. This chain uses TRBV28 with TRBJ2-2, with 8 nucleotides matching TRBD1. Per germline, CDR1 MDHEN and CDR2 SYDVKM. V was pared by 2 bases and J by 7 bases, with 9 bases of the junction left unmatched. The CDR3 has 16 residues.

This clone was detected only once. The CDR3 loop reads CASSLGLAGAEQFF. For the CDR3, the DNA is TGTGCCAGCAGTTTAGGACTAGCGGGGGCTGAGCAGTTCTTC. This chain joins TRBV6-5 and TRBJ2-1, with 13 nucleotides matching TRBD2. Germline V lookup: CDR1 MNHEY, CDR2 SVGAGI. The CDR3 length is 14 residues. Unmatched junction bases numbered 3, after V lost 4 bases and J lost 9 bases.

This chain uses TRBV5-1 with TRBJ2-1, with D uncertain. This CDR3 is built from 13 residues. V was clipped by 5 bases and J by 8 bases, with 14 bases between them. Germline values: CDR1 SGHRS, CDR2 YFSETQ. The CDR3 sequence is CASRYPRQDEQFF. CDR3 DNA sequence: TGCGCCAGCAGATACCCCCGCCAGGATGAGCAGTTCTTC.

The rearrangement joins TRBV28 to TRBJ2-3; D perhaps matches TRBD2 (6 bases). From germline, CDR1 is MDHEN and CDR2 SYDVKM. CDR3 length: 16 amino acids. V lost 6 bases, J lost 1 base, and 17 bases lay in between. The CDR3 nucleotides read TGTGCCAGCAGCTTTAGCGGTAGTCTTGGCACAGATACGCAGTATTTT. Its translation is CASSFSGSLGTDTQYF.

This chain uses TRBV6-2 or TRBV6-3 with TRBJ2-2, with D perhaps matching TRBD1 (6 bases). The germline V gene has CDR1 MNHEY and CDR2 SVGEGT. V was shortened by 6 bases and J by 7 bases, with 18 bases between the two germline ends. The CDR3 runs 15 residues. DNA for the CDR3: TGTGCCAGCAGCCTTCACAGGGTCGTCGGCGGGGAGCTGTTTTTT. Translated: CASSLHRVVGGELFF.

The rearrangement joins TRBV2 to TRBJ2-7; TRBD1 matches at 10 bases. Germline assignment: CDR1 SNHLY and CDR2 FYNNEI. V dropped 1 base and J dropped 0; count of bases not matched to a gene: 3. The length of the CDR3 is 16 residues. CDR3 DNA sequence: TGTGCCAGCAGTGAAGATAGGACAGGGGGCTCCTACGAGCAGTACTTC. Its protein product is CASSEDRTGGSYEQYF.